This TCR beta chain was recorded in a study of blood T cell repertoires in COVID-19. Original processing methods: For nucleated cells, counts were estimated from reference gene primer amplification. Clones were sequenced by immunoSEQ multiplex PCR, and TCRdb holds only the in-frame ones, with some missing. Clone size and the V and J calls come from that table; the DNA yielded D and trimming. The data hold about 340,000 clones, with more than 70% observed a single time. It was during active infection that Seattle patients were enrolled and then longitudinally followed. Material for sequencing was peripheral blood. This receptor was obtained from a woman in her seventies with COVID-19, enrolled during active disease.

DNA of the CDR3: TGCGCCAGCAGCCCAGGGGCCAATGAGCAGTTCTTC. It encodes CASSPGANEQFF. The chain recombines TRBV4-1 with TRBJ2-1; TRBD1 is a possible D gene (6 bases). The CDR3 extends over 12 amino acids. Trimming stripped 4 bases from V and 6 bases from J, with 7 bases between. Germline V gene data show CDR1 as MGHRA and CDR2 as YSYEKL.